This TCR beta chain emerged from a study of cytomegalovirus exposure and HLA in healthy donors. The validation cohort, a group of over a hundred subjects, included the donors and was separate from the roughly 620-subject first cohort. The method was immunoSEQ multiplex PCR; TCRdb's version includes in-frame clones alone and lacks a portion of them. The sample has 250,000 to 350,000 clones; approximately 91% are singletons. CDR1 MNHEY and CDR2 SVGAGI come from the germline V gene. The CDR3 runs 14 residues. V gave up 2 bases and J gave up 0 bases, with 8 bases separating them. The sample was PBMCs. The J gene is TRBJ2-7, the V gene TRBV6-5, with D perhaps TRBD2 (5 bases). The origin of this receptor is a man younger than 40 in good health and CMV-seronegative. For the CDR3, the DNA is TGTGCCAGCAGTTACGGCCTAGCCTCCTACGAGCAGTACTTC. Protein: CASSYGLASYEQYF.